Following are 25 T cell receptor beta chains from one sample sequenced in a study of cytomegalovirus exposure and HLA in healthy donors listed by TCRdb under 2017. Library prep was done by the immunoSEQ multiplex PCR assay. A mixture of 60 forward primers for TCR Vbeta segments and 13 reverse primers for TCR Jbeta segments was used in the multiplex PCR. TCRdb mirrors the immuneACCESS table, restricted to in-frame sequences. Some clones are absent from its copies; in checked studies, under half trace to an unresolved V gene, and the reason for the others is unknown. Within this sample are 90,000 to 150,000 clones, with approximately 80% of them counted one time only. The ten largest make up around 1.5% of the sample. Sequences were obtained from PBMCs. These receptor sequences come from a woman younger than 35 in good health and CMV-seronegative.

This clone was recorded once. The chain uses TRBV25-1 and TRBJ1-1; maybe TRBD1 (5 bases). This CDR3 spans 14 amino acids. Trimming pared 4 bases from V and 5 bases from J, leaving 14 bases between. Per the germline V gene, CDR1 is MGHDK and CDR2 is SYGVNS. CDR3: CASSAHPGVTEAFF. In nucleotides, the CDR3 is TGTGCCAGCAGTGCCCACCCGGGGGTTACTGAAGCTTTCTTT. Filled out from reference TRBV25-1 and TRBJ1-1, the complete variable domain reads EADIYQTPRYLVIGTGKKITLECSQTMGHDKMYWYQQDPGMELHLIHYSYGVNSTEKGDLSSESTVSRIRTEHFPLTLESARPSHTSQYLCASSAHPGVTEAFFGQGTRLTVV.

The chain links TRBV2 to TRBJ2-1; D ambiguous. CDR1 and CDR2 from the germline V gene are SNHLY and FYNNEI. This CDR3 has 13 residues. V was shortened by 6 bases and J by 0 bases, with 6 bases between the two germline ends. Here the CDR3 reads CASRESSYNEQFF. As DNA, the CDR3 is TGTGCCAGCAGGGAGAGCTCCTACAATGAGCAGTTCTTC.

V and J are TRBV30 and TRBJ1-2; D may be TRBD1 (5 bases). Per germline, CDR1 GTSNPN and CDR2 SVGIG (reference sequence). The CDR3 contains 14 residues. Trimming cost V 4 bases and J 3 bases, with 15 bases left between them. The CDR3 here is CAWKGEGVDYGYTF. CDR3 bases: TGTGCCTGGAAAGGGGAAGGCGTTGACTATGGCTACACCTTC.

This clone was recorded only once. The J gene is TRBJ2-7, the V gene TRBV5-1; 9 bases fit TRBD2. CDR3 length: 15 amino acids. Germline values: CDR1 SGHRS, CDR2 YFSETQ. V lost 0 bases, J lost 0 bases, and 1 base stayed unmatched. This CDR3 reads CASSLVRGGSYEQYF. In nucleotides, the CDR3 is TGCGCCAGCAGCTTGGTGCGGGGGGGCTCCTACGAGCAGTACTTC. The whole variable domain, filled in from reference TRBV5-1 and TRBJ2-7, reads KAGVTQTPRYLIKTRGQQVTLSCSPISGHRSVSWYQQTPGQGLQFLFEYFSETQRNKGNFPGRFSGRQFSNSRSEMNVSTLELGDSALYLCASSLVRGGSYEQYFGPGTRLTVT.

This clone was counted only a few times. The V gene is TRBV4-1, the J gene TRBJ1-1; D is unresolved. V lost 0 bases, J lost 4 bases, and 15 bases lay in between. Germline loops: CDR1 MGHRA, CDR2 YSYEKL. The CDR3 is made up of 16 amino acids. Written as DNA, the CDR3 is TGCGCCAGCAGCCAAGAGGCCCGGCCCACGGGCACTGAAGCTTTCTTT. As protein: CASSQEARPTGTEAFF.

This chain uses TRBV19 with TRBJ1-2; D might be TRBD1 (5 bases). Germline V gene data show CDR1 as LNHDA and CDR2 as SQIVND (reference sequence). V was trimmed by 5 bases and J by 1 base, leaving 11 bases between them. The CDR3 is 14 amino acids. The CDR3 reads CASSPRGGNYGYTF. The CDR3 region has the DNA TGTGCCAGTAGTCCGAGGGGAGGTAACTATGGCTACACCTTC.

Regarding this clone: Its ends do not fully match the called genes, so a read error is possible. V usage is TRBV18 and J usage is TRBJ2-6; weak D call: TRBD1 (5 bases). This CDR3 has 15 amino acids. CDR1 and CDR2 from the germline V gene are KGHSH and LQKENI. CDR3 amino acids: CASSPLNSGANGLTF. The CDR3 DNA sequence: TGTGCCAGCTCACCACTAAACTCTGGGGCCAACGGCCTGACTTTC.

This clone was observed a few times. CDR3: CASSLTDRDGYTF. DNA for the CDR3: TGTGCCAGCAGCTTAACCGACAGGGATGGCTACACCTTC. V is TRBV7-9 and J is TRBJ1-2, with 7 bases identical to TRBD1. CDR3 length: 13 residues. The ends lost 2 bases at V and 6 bases at J; junction bases unmatched: 3. The germline CDR1 and CDR2 sequences are SEHNR and FQNEAQ (reference sequence).

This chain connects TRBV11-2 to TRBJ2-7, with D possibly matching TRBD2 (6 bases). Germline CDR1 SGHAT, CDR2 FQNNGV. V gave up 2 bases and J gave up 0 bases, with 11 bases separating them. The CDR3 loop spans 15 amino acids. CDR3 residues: CASSLTSSVSYEQYF. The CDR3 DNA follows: TGTGCCAGCAGCTTAACGTCTAGCGTCTCCTACGAGCAGTACTTC.

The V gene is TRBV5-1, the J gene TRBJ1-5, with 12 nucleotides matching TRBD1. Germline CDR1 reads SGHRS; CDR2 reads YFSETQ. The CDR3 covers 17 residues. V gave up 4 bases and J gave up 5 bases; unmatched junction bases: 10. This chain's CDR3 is CASSPGDRGLLYQPQHF. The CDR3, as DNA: TGCGCCAGCAGCCCGGGGGACAGGGGGCTTCTATATCAGCCCCAGCATTTT.

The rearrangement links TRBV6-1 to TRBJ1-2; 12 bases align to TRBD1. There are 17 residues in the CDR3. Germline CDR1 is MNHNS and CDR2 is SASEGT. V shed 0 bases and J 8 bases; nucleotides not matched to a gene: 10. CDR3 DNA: TGTGCCAGCAGTGAAGCGAGTCTGGGACAGGGGGCAACCGGCTACACCTTC. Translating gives CASSEASLGQGATGYTF.

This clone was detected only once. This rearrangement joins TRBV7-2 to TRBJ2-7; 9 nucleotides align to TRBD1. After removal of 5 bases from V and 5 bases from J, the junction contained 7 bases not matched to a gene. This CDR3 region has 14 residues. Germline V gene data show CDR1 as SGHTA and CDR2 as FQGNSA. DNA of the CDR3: TGTGCCAGCAGCGCCCCCCGGGACAGGGACGAGCAGTACTTC. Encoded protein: CASSAPRDRDEQYF.

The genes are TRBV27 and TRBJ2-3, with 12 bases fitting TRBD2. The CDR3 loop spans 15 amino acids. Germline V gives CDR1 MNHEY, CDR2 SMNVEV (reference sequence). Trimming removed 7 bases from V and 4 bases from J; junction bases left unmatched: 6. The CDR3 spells CASTLAGGPPDTQYF. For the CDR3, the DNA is TGTGCCAGCACCCTAGCGGGAGGGCCCCCAGATACGCAGTATTTT.

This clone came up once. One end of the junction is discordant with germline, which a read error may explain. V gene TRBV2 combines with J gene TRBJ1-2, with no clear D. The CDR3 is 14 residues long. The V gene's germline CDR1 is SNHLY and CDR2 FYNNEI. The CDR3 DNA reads TGTGCCAGCAGTGGGTTTGTGGCTAACTATGACTACACCTTC. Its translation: CASSGFVANYDYTF.

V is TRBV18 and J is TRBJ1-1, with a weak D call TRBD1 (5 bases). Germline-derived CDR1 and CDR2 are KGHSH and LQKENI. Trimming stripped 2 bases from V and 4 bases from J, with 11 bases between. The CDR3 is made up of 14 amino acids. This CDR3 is CASSPNGRATEAFF. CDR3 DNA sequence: TGTGCCAGCTCACCAAACGGCAGGGCCACTGAAGCTTTCTTT.

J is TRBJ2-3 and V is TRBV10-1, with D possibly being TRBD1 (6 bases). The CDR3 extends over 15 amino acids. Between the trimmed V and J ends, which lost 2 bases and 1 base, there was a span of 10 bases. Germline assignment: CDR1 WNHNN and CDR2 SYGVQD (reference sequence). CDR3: CASSEGGSCTDTQYF. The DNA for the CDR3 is TGCGCCAGCAGTGAGGGGGGCTCCTGCACAGATACGCAGTATTTT.

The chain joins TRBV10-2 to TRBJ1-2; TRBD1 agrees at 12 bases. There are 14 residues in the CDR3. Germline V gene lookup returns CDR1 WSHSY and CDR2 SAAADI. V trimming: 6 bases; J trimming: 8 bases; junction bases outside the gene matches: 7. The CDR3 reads CASRGSGTGGGYTF. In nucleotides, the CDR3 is TGCGCCAGCAGGGGATCCGGGACAGGGGGCGGCTACACCTTC.

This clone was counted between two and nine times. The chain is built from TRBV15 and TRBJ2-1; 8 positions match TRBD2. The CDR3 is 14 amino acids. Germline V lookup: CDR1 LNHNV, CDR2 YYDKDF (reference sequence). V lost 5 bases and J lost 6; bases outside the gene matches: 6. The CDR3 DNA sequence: TGTGCCACCAGCGGGAGCGGGAGCGGCAATGAGCAGTTCTTC. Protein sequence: CATSGSGSGNEQFF.

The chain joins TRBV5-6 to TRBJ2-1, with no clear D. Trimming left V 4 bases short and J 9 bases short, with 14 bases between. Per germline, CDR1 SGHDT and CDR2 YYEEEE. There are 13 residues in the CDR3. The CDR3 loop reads CASSRTTRSEQFF. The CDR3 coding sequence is TGTGCCAGCAGCCGAACGACCCGGAGTGAGCAGTTCTTC.

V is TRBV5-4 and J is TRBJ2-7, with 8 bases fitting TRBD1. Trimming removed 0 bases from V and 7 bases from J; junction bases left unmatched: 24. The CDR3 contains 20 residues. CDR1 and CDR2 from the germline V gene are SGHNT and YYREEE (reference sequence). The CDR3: CASSLGPPGQVGRGVEEQYF. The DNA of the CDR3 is TGTGCCAGCAGCTTGGGGCCTCCGGGACAGGTCGGGCGCGGGGTTGAAGAGCAGTACTTC. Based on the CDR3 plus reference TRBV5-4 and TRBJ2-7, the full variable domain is ETGVTQSPTHLIKTRGQQVTLRCSSQSGHNTVSWYQQALGQGPQFIFQYYREEENGRGNFPPRFSGLQFPNYSSELNVNALELDDSALYLCASSLGPPGQVGRGVEEQYFGPGTRLTVT.

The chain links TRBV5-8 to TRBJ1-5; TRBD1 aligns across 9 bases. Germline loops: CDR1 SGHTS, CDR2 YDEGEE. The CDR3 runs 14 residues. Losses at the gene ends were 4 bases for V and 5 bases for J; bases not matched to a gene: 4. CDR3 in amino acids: CASSAGTGHQPQHF. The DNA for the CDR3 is TGTGCCAGCAGCGCCGGGACAGGGCATCAGCCCCAGCATTTT.

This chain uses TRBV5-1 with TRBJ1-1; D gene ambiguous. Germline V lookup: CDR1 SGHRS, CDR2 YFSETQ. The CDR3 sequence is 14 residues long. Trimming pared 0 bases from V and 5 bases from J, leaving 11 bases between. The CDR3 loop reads CASSLDTSGTEAFF. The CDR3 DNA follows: TGCGCCAGCAGCTTGGACACTTCGGGGACTGAAGCTTTCTTT.

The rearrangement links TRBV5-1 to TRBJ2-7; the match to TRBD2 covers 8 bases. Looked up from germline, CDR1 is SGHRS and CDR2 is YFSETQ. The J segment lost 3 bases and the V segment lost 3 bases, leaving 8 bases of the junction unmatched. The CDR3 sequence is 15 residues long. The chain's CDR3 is CASSSPLAGHYEQYF. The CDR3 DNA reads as TGCGCCAGCAGCTCCCCTTTAGCGGGGCACTACGAGCAGTACTTC.

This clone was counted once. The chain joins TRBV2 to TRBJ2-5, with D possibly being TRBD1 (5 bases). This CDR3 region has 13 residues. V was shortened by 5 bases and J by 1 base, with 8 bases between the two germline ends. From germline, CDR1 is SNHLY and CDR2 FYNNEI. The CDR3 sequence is CASSSQGQETQYF. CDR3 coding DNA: TGTGCCAGCAGTAGCCAGGGCCAAGAGACCCAGTACTTC. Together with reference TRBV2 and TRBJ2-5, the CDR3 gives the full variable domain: EPEVTQTPSHQVTQMGQEVILRCVPISNHLYFYWYRQILGQKVEFLVSFYNNEISEKSEIFDDQFSVERPDGSNFTLKIRSTKLEDSAMYFCASSSQGQETQYFGPGTRLLVL.

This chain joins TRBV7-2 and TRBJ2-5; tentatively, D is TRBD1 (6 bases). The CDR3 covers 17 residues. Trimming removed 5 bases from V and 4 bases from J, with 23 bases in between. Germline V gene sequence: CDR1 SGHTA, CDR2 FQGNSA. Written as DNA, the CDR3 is TGTGCCAGCAGCGCACTGACAGGTTTAAGACCGGGAGAGACCCAGTACTTC. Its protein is CASSALTGLRPGETQYF.